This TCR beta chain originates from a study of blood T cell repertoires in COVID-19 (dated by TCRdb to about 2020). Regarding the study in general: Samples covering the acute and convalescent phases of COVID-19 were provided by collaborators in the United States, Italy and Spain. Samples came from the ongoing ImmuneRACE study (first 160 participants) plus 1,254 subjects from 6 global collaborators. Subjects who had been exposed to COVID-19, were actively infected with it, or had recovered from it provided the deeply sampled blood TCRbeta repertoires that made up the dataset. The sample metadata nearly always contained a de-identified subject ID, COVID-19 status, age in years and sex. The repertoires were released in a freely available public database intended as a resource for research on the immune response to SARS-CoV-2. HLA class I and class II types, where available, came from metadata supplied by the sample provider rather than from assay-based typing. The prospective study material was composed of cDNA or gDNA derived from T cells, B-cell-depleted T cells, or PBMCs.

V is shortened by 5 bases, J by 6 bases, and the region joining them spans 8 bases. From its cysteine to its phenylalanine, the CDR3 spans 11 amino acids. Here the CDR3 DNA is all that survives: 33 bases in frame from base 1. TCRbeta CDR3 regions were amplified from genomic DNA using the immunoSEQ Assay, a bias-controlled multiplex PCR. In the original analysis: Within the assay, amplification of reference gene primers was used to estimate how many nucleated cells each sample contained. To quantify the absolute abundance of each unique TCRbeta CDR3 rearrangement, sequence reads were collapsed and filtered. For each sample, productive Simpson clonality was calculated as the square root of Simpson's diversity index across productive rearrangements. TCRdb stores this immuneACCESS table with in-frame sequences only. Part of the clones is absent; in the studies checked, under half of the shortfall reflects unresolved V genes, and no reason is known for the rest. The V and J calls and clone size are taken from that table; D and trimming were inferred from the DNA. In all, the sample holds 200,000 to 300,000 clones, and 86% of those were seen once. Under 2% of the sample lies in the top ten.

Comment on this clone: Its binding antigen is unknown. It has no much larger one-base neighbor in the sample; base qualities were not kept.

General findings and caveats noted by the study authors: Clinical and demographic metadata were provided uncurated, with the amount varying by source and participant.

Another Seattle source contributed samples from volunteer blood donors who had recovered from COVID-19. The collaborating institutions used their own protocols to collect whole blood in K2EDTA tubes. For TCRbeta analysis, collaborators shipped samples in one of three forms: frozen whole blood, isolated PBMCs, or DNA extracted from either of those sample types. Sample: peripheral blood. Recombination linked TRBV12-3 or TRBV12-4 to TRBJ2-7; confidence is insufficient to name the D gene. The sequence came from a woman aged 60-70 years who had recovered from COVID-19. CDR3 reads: CASSLRTEQYF. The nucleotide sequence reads TGTGCCAGCAGTCTACGAACCGAGCAGTACTTC.